This TCR beta chain was profiled in a study of PD-L1 blockade in urothelial cancer (TCRdb year 2017). A note on the overall study: Every patient began therapy at some point between 2014 and 2015 and was given atezolizumab 1,200 mg intravenously every 3 weeks. Blood samples were analyzed 3 weeks after the start of treatment (second dose) and 6 weeks after the start of treatment. TCR sequencing covered pretreatment tumor samples and matched, serially collected peripheral blood taken before and after atezolizumab treatment. Pretreatment blood TCR-seq was available for nearly 30 patients, at least one posttreatment blood collection was obtained for about 25 patients, and tumor TCR-seq was available for about 25 patients. Progression-free survival longer than 6 months counted as durable clinical benefit, and TCR features were additionally tested against both progression-free and overall survival. The study was an exploratory multi-omic analysis of somatic, immune and clinical correlates of response to PD-L1 blockade with atezolizumab in urothelial cancer. About 85% of the 29 patients were identified as males with urothelial cancer of bladder origin, and a prior smoking history was reported by 18 of 29 patients. An ECOG performance status of 0 or 1 was recorded for the patients, and 0 to 3 prior chemotherapy regimens had been received by the patients. Blood samples gave median yields of around 150,000 T cells and around 88,000 unique TCRs, along with a median clonality of around 0.08. Fewer than ten patients reached durable clinical benefit, while 20 patients did not. In the same patients, pretreatment tumors underwent whole exome sequencing and RNA sequencing in addition to TCR sequencing.

Each PCR received spiked-in synthetic TCR analog templates so that absolute template abundance could be estimated from read counts. The immunoSEQ assay was used to amplify TCRbeta CDR3 regions from genomic DNA with bias-controlled V and J gene primers. Sequencing of rearranged TCRbeta segments was performed at approximately 20X coverage. The study's processing was this. Clustering was used to correct sequencing errors, and CDR3s were annotated against IMGT to assign V, D and J genes. Out-of-frame and stop-codon sequences were excluded, and only productive TCRbeta rearrangements were used in downstream analyses. Clonality was computed as one minus Shannon entropy normalized by the log of the number of unique productive sequences. Fisher's exact test with Benjamini-Hochberg correction, at a threshold of adjusted p below 0.01, was used to find clones that differed between time points or between blood and tumor. Not all clones reach the TCRdb copy of this immuneACCESS table, which keeps in-frame sequences only. Checked studies attribute under half of the gap to unresolved V genes and leave the rest unexplained. Clone size and V and J calls were adopted from that table, with D and trimming inferred from the DNA. In this sample the table shows 70,000 to 75,000 clones, roughly nine tenths of which occur a single time. Jointly, the top ten make up approximately 3.5% of the sample.

Broad study findings and their caveats: A pretreatment peripheral blood TCR clonality below the median was linked to improved progression-free and overall survival. Among patients with durable benefit, tumor-associated TCR clones showed greater expansion in peripheral blood 3 weeks after treatment started (n = 22, p = 0.022). Because the sample size was small (n ≈ 29) and many exploratory analyses were performed, the results are intended to be hypothesis-generating.

After removal of 1 base from V and 7 bases from J, the junction retains 14 bases not matched to a gene. The CDR3 covers 18 residues, taking in both the cysteine and the phenylalanine. The sequence is cut down to CDR3 DNA, 54 bases in frame from base 1. Looking up the germline V gene yields CDR1 SGHTA and CDR2 FQGTGA. Regarding this clone: Its cognate antigen has yet to be identified. No base-level quality is on record; no much larger clone is a single base apart.

A cohort of about 30 patients with locally advanced or metastatic urothelial carcinoma, treated at Memorial Sloan Kettering on a trial protocol, was included. Peripheral blood mononuclear cells were collected from each patient pretreatment and during treatment, giving between 1 and 8 total time points per patient. The Qiagen DNeasy Blood extraction kit was used to purify genomic DNA from total PBMCs and tumor samples. PBMCs were collected pretreatment and during treatment, and were isolated and stored as previously described. The V and J segments used are TRBV7-3 and TRBJ2-1, with 9 junctional bases fitting TRBD2. The starting material was PBMCs, obtained around atezolizumab (anti-PD-L1) treatment. This clonotype was sampled from a man aged 55 to 70 with urothelial cancer. The CDR3 corresponds to CASSLSPSGGGAGNEQFF. The DNA sequence follows: TGTGCCAGCAGCTTAAGTCCCTCGGGCGGGGGGGCAGGGAATGAGCAGTTCTTC.